This TCR beta chain originates from a study of OX40 agonist ivuxolimab in advanced cancers. Background on the study: Patients undergoing dose escalation presented with hepatocellular carcinoma, melanoma, renal cell or head and neck cancer. Three patients, one with hepatocellular carcinoma and two with cutaneous melanoma, achieved partial responses. Study-wide results and caveats: Some patients without response likewise showed low normalized clonal expansion.

This CDR3 region has 15 residues. CDR1 SGHTA and CDR2 FQGTGA come from the germline V gene. After removal of 4 bases from V and 3 bases from J, the junction contained 8 bases not matched to a gene. Sequencing was performed with immunoSEQ multiplex PCR; in TCRdb, only in-frame clones are kept and a portion is missing. The data hold about 35,000 clones, with approximately 80% observed a single time. This clone was seen a handful of times. What it binds is not known. This specimen was CD4+ or CD8+ T cells sorted from blood, taken in a trial of the OX40 agonist ivuxolimab. The rearrangement uses TRBV7-3 and TRBJ2-7, with 8 nucleotides matching TRBD2. The sequence derives from an adult with an advanced solid tumor such as melanoma, head and neck, liver or kidney cancer. CDR3 residues: CASSSAGGAGYEQYF. The CDR3 DNA is TGTGCCAGCAGCTCCGCCGGGGGGGCGGGCTACGAGCAGTACTTC.